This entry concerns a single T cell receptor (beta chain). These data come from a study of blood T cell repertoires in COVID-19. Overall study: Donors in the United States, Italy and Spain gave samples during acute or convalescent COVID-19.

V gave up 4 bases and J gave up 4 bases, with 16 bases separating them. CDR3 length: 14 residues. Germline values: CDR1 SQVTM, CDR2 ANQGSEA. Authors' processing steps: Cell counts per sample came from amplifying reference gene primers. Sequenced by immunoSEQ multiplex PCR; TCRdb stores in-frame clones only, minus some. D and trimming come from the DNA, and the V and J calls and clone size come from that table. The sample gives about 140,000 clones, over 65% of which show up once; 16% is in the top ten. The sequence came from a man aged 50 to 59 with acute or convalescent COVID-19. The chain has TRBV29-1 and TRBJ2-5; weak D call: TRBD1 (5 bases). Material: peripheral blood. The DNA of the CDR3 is TGCAGCGTTGTTCAGGGTTTGATGGGAGAGACCCAGTACTTC. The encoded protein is CSVVQGLMGETQYF.